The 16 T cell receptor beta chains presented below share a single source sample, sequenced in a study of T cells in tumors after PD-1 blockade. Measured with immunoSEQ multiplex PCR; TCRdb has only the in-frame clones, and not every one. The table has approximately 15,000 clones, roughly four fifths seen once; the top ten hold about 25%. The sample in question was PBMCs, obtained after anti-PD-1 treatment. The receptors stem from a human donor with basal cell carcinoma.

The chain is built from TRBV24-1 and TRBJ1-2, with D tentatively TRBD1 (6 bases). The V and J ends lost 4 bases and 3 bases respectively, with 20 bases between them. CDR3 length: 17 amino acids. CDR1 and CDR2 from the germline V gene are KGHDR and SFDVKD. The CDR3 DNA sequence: TGTGCCACCAGTGACCCCGTCGCCCGGGGACACCACTATGGCTACACCTTC. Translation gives CATSDPVARGHHYGYTF.

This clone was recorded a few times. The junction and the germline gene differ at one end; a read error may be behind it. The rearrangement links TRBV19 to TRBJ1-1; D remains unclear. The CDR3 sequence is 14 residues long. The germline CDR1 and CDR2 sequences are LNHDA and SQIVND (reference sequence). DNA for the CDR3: TGTGCCAGTAGGGGCCCCTATCTGGCCCAATCTACTCTCTTT. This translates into CASRGPYLAQSTLF.

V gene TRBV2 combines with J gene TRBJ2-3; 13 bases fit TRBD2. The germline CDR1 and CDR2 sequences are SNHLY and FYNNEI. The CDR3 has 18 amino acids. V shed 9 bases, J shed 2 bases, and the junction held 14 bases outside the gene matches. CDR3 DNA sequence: TGTGCCAGTAGGACTAGCGGGGGCCATCGGGGAATCACAGATACGCAGTATTTT. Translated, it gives CASRTSGGHRGITDTQYF.

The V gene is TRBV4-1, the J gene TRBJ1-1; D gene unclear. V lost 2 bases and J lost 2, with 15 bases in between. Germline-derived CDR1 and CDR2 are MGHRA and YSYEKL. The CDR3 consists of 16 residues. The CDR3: CASSQSHRTSNTEAFF. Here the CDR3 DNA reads TGCGCCAGCAGCCAATCACATAGGACGTCCAACACTGAAGCTTTCTTT.

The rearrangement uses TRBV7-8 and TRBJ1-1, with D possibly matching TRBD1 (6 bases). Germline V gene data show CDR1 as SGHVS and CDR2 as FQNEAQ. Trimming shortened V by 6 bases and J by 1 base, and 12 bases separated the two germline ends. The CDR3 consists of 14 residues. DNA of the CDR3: TGTGCCAGCAGTGCTAAAGGGGGGAACACTGAAGCTTTCTTT. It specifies CASSAKGGNTEAFF.

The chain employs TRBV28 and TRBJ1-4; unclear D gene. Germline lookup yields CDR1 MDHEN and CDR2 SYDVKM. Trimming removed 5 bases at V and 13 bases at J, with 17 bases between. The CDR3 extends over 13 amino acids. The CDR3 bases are TGTGCCAGCAGTGTGTTAGTAGGCATGGGACTGTTTTTT. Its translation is CASSVLVGMGLFF.

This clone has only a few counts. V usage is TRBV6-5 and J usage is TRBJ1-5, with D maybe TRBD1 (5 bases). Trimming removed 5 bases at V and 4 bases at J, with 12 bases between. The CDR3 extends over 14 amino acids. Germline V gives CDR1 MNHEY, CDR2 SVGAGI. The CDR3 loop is CASSPVDSNQPQHF. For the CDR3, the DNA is TGTGCCAGCAGTCCCGTCGACAGTAATCAGCCCCAGCATTTT.

CDR3: CASSQEAGAATEAFF. CDR3 nucleotide sequence: TGTGCCAGCAGCCAAGAGGCCGGGGCGGCCACTGAAGCTTTCTTT. V is TRBV3-1 (or the pseudogene TRBV3-2) and J is TRBJ1-1; D possibly corresponds to TRBD1 (5 bases). Trimming left V 0 bases short and J 4 bases short, with 12 bases between. CDR1 is LGHDT and CDR2 is YNNKEL in the germline V gene (reference sequence). The length of the CDR3 is 15 residues.

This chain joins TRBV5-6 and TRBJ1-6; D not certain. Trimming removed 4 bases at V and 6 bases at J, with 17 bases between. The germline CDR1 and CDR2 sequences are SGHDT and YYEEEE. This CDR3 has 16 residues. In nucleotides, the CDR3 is TGTGCCAGCAGCGGAGAGGCCCTGGGGTTTAATTCACCCCTCCACTTT. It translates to CASSGEALGFNSPLHF. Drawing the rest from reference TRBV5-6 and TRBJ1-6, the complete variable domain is DAGVTQSPTHLIKTRGQQVTLRCSPKSGHDTVSWYQQALGQGPQFIFQYYEEEERQRGNFPDRFSGHQFPNYSSELNVNALLLGDSALYLCASSGEALGFNSPLHFGNGTRLTVT.

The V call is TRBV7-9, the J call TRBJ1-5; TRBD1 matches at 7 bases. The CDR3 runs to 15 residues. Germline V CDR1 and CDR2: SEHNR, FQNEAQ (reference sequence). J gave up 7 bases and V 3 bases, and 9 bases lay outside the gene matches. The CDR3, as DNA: TGTGCCAGCAGCTTGGGAGACAGGGAGGGACAGCCCCAGCATTTT. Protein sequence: CASSLGDREGQPQHF. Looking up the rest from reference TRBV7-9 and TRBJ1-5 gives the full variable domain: DTGVSQNPRHKITKRGQNVTFRCDPISEHNRLYWYRQTLGQGPEFLTYFQNEAQLEKSRLLSDRFSAERPKGSFSTLEIQRTEQGDSAMYLCASSLGDREGQPQHFGDGTRLSIL.

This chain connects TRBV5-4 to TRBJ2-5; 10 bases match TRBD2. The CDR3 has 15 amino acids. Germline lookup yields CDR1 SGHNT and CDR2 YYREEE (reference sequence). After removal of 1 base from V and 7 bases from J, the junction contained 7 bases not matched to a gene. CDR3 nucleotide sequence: TGTGCCAGCAGCTTGCGGAGCGGGGGGGCCGGGACCCAGTACTTC. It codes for CASSLRSGGAGTQYF.

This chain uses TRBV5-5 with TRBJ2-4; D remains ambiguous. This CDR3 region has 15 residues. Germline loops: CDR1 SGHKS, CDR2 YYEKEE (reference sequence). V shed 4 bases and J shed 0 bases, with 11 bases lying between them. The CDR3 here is CASSPDTIAKNIQYF. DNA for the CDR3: TGTGCCAGCAGCCCCGACACCATAGCCAAAAACATTCAGTACTTC.

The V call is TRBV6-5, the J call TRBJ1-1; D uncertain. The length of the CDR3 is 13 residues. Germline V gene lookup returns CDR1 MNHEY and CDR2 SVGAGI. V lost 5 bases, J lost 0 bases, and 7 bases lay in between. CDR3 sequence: CASSPGVNTEAFF. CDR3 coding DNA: TGTGCCAGCAGTCCAGGAGTGAACACTGAAGCTTTCTTT.

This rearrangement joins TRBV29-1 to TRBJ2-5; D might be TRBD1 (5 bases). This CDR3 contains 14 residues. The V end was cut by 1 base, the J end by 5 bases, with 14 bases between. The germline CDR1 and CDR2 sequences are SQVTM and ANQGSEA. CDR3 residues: CSVEVQAPGETQYF. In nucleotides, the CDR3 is TGCAGCGTTGAAGTACAGGCCCCTGGGGAGACCCAGTACTTC.

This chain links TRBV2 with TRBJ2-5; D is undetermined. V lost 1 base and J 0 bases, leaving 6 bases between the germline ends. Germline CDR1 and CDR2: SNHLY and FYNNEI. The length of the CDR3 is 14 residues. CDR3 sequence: CASSEGRNQETQYF. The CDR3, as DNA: TGTGCCAGCAGTGAAGGACGAAACCAAGAGACCCAGTACTTC.

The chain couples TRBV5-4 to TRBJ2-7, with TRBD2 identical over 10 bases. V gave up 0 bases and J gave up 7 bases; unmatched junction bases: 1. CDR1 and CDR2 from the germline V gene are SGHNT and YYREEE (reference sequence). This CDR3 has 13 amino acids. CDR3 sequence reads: CASSLGTSGEQYF. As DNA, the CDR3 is TGTGCCAGCAGCTTGGGGACTAGCGGAGAGCAGTACTTC.